The following is a T cell receptor beta chain sequence with its context. This sample stems from a study of CD8+ T cells in alopecia areata. Study at large: For treated patients, severity scores reflected the percentage of scalp area affected.

Sequencing templates came from extracted RNA that was reverse transcribed into cDNA. Clones were read by immunoSEQ multiplex PCR, and TCRdb kept only the in-frame ones, dropping some. The sample includes 80,000 or so clones, approximately 66% of them seen just once. As to treatment: oral pan-JAK inhibitor, 5-10 mg twice daily. V lost 4 bases, J lost 8 bases, and 6 bases stayed unmatched. From germline, CDR1 is SGHVS and CDR2 FNYEAQ. This CDR3 spans 14 amino acids. This sample comprised CD8+ T cells sorted from blood, obtained at week 24, from a patient treated with tofacitinib. The TCR sequence derives from a human donor with alopecia areata. This chain joins TRBV7-6 and TRBJ1-4, with 8 bases that match TRBD1. The DNA for the CDR3 is TGTGCCAGCAGCTCGACAGGGGAGGGGGAAAAACTGTTTTTT. It is translated as CASSSTGEGEKLFF.